This TCR beta chain stems from a study of PD-1 blockade in classical Hodgkin lymphoma. Broader study findings: Whereas CD4+ TCR diversity had risen significantly by C4D1, CD8+ TCR diversity had not. Exclusion applied to patients who initiated nivolumab less than 1 year following ASCT. Baseline TCR diversity was reportedly lower in newly diagnosed patients than healthy donors.

Every patient relapsed after autologous stem cell transplantation, and brentuximab vedotin exposure varied. Worth noting for this clone: Its target is not known.

Between the trimmed V and J ends, which lost 4 bases and 3 bases, there was a span of 13 bases. The CDR3 length is 14 residues. Germline values: CDR1 SGDLS, CDR2 YYNGEE. Profiling relied on immunoSEQ multiplex PCR, and the TCRdb table lists in-frame clones only, not all of them. The sample holds about 58,000 clones, 91% seen once. This clonotype was obtained from a human donor with classical Hodgkin lymphoma. V usage is TRBV9 and J usage is TRBJ1-2; D gene unclear. This specimen consisted of peripheral blood mononuclear cells (PBMCs), obtained before the second cycle of nivolumab. Written as DNA, the CDR3 is TGTGCCAGCAGCCCCGAAGGAGGGTACTATGGCTACACCTTC. The encoded protein is CASSPEGGYYGYTF.